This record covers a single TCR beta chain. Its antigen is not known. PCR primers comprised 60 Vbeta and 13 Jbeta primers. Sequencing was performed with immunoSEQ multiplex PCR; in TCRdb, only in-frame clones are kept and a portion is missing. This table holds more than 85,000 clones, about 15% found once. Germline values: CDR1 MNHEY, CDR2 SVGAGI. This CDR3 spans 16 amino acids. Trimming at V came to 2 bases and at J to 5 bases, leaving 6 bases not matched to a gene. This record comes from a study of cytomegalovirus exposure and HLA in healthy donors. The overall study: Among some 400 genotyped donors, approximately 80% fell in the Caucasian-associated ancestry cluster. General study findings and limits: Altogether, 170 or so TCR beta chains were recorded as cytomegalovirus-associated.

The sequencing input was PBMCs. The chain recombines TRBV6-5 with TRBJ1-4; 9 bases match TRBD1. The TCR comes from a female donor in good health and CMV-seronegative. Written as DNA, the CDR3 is TGTGCCAGCAGTTACATCCCCGGACAGGGGAATGAAAAACTGTTTTTT. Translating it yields CASSYIPGQGNEKLFF.